This T cell receptor (beta chain) was identified in a study of memory CD4+ T cells and cytomegalovirus serostatus. Study-wide findings and caveats: Repertoires predicted CMV serostatus with median bootstrapped AUC of 0.95.

The repertoire was sequenced with immunoSEQ multiplex PCR; TCRdb's copy has only in-frame clones and lacks some. The sample has roughly 64,000 clones; 75% to 80% are singletons. This clone was seen a single time. What it binds is unknown. The sort gate was single viable CD3+CD4+CD8-CD45RO+ cells for memory CD4+ T cells. V lost 5 bases and J 0 bases, leaving 5 bases between the germline ends. The germline V gene encodes CDR1 SGHDN and CDR2 FVKESK. The CDR3 is made up of 14 amino acids. This TCR came from an adult in good health and CMV-seronegative. The chain uses TRBV14 and TRBJ2-6; D not certain. Sequenced: memory CD4+ T cells from blood. The chain's CDR3 is CASSKDSGANVLTF. CDR3 nucleotides: TGTGCCAGCAGCAAGGACTCTGGGGCCAACGTCCTGACTTTC.